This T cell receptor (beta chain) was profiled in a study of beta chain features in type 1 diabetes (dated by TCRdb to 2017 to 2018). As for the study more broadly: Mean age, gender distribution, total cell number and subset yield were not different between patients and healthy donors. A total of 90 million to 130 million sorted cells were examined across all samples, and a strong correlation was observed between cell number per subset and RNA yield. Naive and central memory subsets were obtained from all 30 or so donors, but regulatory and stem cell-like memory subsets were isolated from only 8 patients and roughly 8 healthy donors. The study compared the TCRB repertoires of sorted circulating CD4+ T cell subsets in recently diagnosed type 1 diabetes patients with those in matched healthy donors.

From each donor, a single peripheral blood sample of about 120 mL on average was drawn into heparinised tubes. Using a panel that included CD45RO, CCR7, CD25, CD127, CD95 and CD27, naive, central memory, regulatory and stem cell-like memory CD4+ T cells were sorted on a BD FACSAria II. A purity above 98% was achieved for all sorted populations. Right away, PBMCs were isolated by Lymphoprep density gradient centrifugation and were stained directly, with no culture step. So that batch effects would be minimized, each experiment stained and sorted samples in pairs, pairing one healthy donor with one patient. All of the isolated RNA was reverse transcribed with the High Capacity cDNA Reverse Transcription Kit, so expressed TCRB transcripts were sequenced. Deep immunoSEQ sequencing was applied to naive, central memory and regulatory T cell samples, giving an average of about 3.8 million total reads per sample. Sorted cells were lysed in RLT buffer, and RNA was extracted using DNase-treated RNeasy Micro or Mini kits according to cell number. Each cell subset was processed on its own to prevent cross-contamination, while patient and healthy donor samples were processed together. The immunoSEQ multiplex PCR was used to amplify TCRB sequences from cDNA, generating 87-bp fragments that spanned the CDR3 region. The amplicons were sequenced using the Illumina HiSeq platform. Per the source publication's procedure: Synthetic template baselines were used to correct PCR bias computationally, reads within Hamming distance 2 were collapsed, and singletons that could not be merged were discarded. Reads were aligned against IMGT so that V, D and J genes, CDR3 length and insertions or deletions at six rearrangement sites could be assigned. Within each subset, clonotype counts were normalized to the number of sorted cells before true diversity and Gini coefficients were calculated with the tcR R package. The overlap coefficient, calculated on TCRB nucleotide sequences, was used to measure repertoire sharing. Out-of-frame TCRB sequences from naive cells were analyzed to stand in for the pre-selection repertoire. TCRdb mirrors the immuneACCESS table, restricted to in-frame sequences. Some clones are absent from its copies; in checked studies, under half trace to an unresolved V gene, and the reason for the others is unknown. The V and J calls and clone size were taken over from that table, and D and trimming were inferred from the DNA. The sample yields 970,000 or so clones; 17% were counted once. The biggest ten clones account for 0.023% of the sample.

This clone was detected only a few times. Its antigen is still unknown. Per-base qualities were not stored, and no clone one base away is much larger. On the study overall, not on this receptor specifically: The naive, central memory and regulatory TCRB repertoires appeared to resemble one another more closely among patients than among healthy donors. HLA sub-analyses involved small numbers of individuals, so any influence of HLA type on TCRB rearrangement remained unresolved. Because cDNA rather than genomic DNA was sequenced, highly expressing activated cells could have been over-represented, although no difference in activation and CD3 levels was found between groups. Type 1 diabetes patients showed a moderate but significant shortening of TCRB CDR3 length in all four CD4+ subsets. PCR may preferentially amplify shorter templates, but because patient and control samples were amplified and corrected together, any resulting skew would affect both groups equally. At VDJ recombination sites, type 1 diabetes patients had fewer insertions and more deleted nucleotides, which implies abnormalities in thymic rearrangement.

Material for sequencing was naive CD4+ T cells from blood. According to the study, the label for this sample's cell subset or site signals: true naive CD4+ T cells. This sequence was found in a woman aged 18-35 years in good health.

The sequenced DNA is TGTGCCAGCAGTTACTTTGGGAACACAGATACGCAGTATTTT. This codes for CASSYFGNTDTQYF. The chain is encoded by TRBV6-6 joined to TRBJ2-3, with no confident D gene call. Trimming costs V 1 base and J 2 bases, and their ends lie 7 bases apart. The CDR3 measures 14 amino acids from cysteine to phenylalanine. The kept DNA is CDR3 alone, 42 bases in frame from the first base. CDR1 and CDR2 were assigned from the germline V gene (reference sequence) as MNHNY and SVGAGI.